This TCR beta chain was sequenced in a study of blood T cell repertoires in COVID-19. About the study: Acute and convalescent COVID-19 samples came from the United States, Italy and Spain. Sources were T cells, B-cell-depleted T cells, or PBMCs; the material itself was cDNA or gDNA.

As handled by the study authors: Reference gene primers were amplified, and this amplification served to estimate nucleated cell counts. Produced via immunoSEQ multiplex PCR; TCRdb's table is partial and in-frame only. V and J calls and clone size come straight from that table; D and trimming were deduced from the DNA. The sample yields more than 110,000 clones, over 80% seen once. Per germline, CDR1 LNHDA and CDR2 SQIVND (reference sequence). The J segment lost 5 bases and the V segment lost 5 bases, leaving 8 bases of the junction unmatched. This CDR3 is built from 15 residues. This TCR was sampled from an elderly woman with acute or convalescent COVID-19. V gene TRBV19 combines with J gene TRBJ1-4, with 7 bases aligning to TRBD1. Sequencing was performed on peripheral blood. The CDR3 protein is CASSGETGPNEKLFF. As DNA, the CDR3 is TGTGCCAGTAGTGGAGAGACAGGGCCCAATGAAAAACTGTTTTTT.